One sample yielded the 30 T cell receptor beta chains listed below, sequenced in a study of blood T cell repertoires in COVID-19. Generated by immunoSEQ multiplex PCR, the TCRdb table keeps only in-frame clones and is missing some. In the table there are approximately 90,000 clones, approximately 83% of which are singletons. Source material: peripheral blood. These receptor sequences come from a woman of 80 years or more with active or convalescent COVID-19.

The V and J genes are TRBV5-1 and TRBJ2-3; 12 nucleotides match TRBD2. The trim removed 0 bases at V and 4 bases at J, leaving 0 bases unmatched. The length of the CDR3 is 15 residues. Germline CDR1 reads SGHRS; CDR2 reads YFSETQ. This CDR3 reads CASSLASGRADTQYF. Written as DNA, the CDR3 is TGCGCCAGCAGCTTGGCTAGCGGGAGGGCAGATACGCAGTATTTT.

V is TRBV10-1 and J is TRBJ2-7; D might be TRBD1 (5 bases). Germline CDR1 and CDR2: WNHNN and SYGVQD (reference sequence). This CDR3 spans 17 amino acids. Trimming cost V 6 bases and J 1 base, with 22 bases left between them. The chain's CDR3 is CASRGQGREIPSYEQYF. The CDR3 DNA reads as TGCGCCAGCAGGGGGCAGGGAAGGGAAATCCCATCCTACGAGCAGTACTTC.

The chain uses TRBV7-2 and TRBJ2-3, with 13 positions matching TRBD2. This CDR3 is built from 17 residues. From germline, CDR1 is SGHTA and CDR2 FQGNSA. V lost 4 bases and J lost 4; bases outside the gene matches: 8. The CDR3 loop reads CASSSSPGLAGADTQYF. The DNA of the CDR3 is TGTGCCAGCAGCTCCTCGCCCGGACTAGCGGGAGCAGATACGCAGTATTTT.

The table lists this clone with a few counts. The chain carries TRBV5-4 and TRBJ1-6; possible D gene TRBD1, 6 bases. Per the germline V gene, CDR1 is SGHNT and CDR2 is YYREEE (reference sequence). The length of the CDR3 is 13 residues. V shed 9 bases and J shed 8 bases, with 15 bases lying between them. The CDR3, as DNA: TGTGCCATGCACCGGGACAAGGATTCACCCCTCCACTTT. Amino acids: CAMHRDKDSPLHF.

J is TRBJ2-1 and V is TRBV24-1; 8 bases are a match to TRBD2. There are 15 residues in the CDR3. Losses at the gene ends were 4 bases for V and 9 bases for J; bases not matched to a gene: 10. The germline V gene has CDR1 KGHDR and CDR2 SFDVKD. The CDR3 is CATSDPSGGWGEQFF. CDR3 nucleotide sequence: TGTGCCACCAGTGACCCGAGCGGGGGATGGGGTGAGCAGTTCTTC.

The chain has TRBV5-6 and TRBJ2-3; D is perhaps TRBD2 (5 bases). The CDR3 runs 16 residues. V was trimmed by 4 bases and J by 1 base, leaving 16 bases between them. In germline, CDR1 is SGHDT, CDR2 YYEEEE. In DNA form, the CDR3 reads TGTGCCAGCAGCCCCGGGGTGGGCCCCCGCACAGATACGCAGTATTTT. As protein: CASSPGVGPRTDTQYF. The full variable domain, completed using reference TRBV5-6 and TRBJ2-3, is DAGVTQSPTHLIKTRGQQVTLRCSPKSGHDTVSWYQQALGQGPQFIFQYYEEEERQRGNFPDRFSGHQFPNYSSELNVNALLLGDSALYLCASSPGVGPRTDTQYFGPGTRLTVL.

CDR3 in amino acids: CSASWTVKETQYF. CDR3 bases: TGCAGTGCTAGTTGGACAGTAAAAGAGACCCAGTACTTC. The V call is TRBV20-1, the J call TRBJ2-5; D is possibly TRBD1 (6 bases). V was clipped by 3 bases and J by 3 bases, with 11 bases between them. The CDR3 extends over 13 amino acids. Germline-derived CDR1 and CDR2 are DFQATT and SNEGSKA (reference sequence).

The rearrangement joins TRBV27 to TRBJ1-2; 7 positions match TRBD1. CDR3 length: 14 amino acids. Trimming cost V 7 bases and J 2 bases; bases outside gene matches: 7. Germline V gene data show CDR1 as MNHEY and CDR2 as SMNVEV (reference sequence). The CDR3 here is CASNWDRLNYGYTF. The CDR3 nucleotides are TGTGCCAGCAACTGGGACAGACTAAACTATGGCTACACCTTC.

J is TRBJ1-6 and V is TRBV19; D gene unclear. Germline V gene data show CDR1 as LNHDA and CDR2 as SQIVND (reference sequence). V was cut by 3 bases and J by 9 bases, with 15 bases left in between. The CDR3 is 15 residues long. CDR3 region: CASSIGQVMSSPLHF. The CDR3 DNA sequence: TGTGCCAGTAGTATTGGTCAGGTTATGTCTTCACCCCTCCACTTT. The complete variable domain, with remaining parts taken from reference TRBV19 and TRBJ1-6, reads DGGITQSPKYLFRKEGQNVTLSCEQNLNHDAMYWYRQDPGQGLRLIYYSQIVNDFQKGDIAEGYSVSREKKESFPLTVTSAQKNPTAFYLCASSIGQVMSSPLHFGNGTRLTVT.

V gene TRBV24-1 combines with J gene TRBJ2-1; possibly TRBD1 for D (5 bases). The CDR3 extends over 14 amino acids. V was pared by 2 bases and J by 10 bases, with 14 bases between. Germline values: CDR1 KGHDR, CDR2 SFDVKD. The CDR3 here is CATSDSGQGWEQFF. The CDR3 DNA sequence: TGTGCCACCAGTGATTCTGGGCAGGGCTGGGAGCAGTTCTTC.

The chain combines TRBV5-1 with TRBJ2-2; D is possibly TRBD1 (6 bases). Trimming took off 2 bases at V and 7 bases at J, with 12 bases between the two ends. The CDR3 spans 14 residues. Germline V CDR1 and CDR2: SGHRS, YFSETQ. CDR3 region: CASSFHRDGGELFF. In DNA, the CDR3 is TGCGCCAGCAGCTTCCACAGGGACGGCGGGGAGCTGTTTTTT.

This clone was observed a single time. The chain has TRBV5-4 and TRBJ2-3; TRBD2 matches 14 bases. The germline V gene encodes CDR1 SGHNT and CDR2 YYREEE (reference sequence). The length of the CDR3 is 18 residues. J lost 4 bases, V lost 4 bases, and 11 bases had no gene match. CDR3 amino acids: CASSLGLAGASIPDTQYF. The CDR3 DNA reads as TGTGCCAGCAGCCTGGGACTAGCGGGGGCGTCTATCCCAGATACGCAGTATTTT.

The chain uses TRBV18 and TRBJ2-7; 9 nucleotides match TRBD1. Trimming at V came to 3 bases and at J to 2 bases, leaving 8 bases not matched to a gene. The CDR3 is 16 amino acids. Germline CDR1 reads KGHSH; CDR2 reads LQKENI. In nucleotides, the CDR3 is TGTGCCAGCTCACCGACACCGGGACAGGGAGCCTACGAGCAGTACTTC. Translated, it gives CASSPTPGQGAYEQYF.

The genes are TRBV28 and TRBJ2-4; no firm D call. V was cut by 2 bases and J by 3 bases, with 11 bases left in between. The CDR3 spans 15 residues. From germline, CDR1 is MDHEN and CDR2 SYDVKM. The CDR3, as DNA: TGTGCCAGCAGTTTAACATCGTTTGACAAAAACATTCAGTACTTC. Its translation: CASSLTSFDKNIQYF.

The chain links TRBV2 to TRBJ2-3; TRBD2 might be the D (5 bases). Trimming stripped 2 bases from V and 0 bases from J, with 9 bases between. This CDR3 contains 15 residues. Germline CDR1 SNHLY, CDR2 FYNNEI. CDR3 loop: CASSELGGSTDTQYF. CDR3 DNA sequence: TGTGCCAGCAGTGAATTGGGCGGGAGCACAGATACGCAGTATTTT. The variable domain in full, completed from reference TRBV2 and TRBJ2-3, reads EPEVTQTPSHQVTQMGQEVILRCVPISNHLYFYWYRQILGQKVEFLVSFYNNEISEKSEIFDDQFSVERPDGSNFTLKIRSTKLEDSAMYFCASSELGGSTDTQYFGPGTRLTVL.

The chain is built from TRBV7-2 and TRBJ2-7, with a weak D call TRBD1 (6 bases). Deletions cut 1 base from V and 4 bases from J, with 11 bases between. Germline assignment: CDR1 SGHTA and CDR2 FQGNSA. This CDR3 has 14 residues. The CDR3 spells CASSLGKRGYEQYF. The CDR3 nucleotides read TGTGCCAGCAGCTTAGGGAAAAGGGGGTACGAGCAGTACTTC.

The chain has TRBV24-1 and TRBJ1-5, with TRBD1 as a possible D gene (5 bases). The V and J ends lost 4 bases and 0 bases respectively, with 12 bases between them. Germline V lookup: CDR1 KGHDR, CDR2 SFDVKD. This CDR3 has 16 amino acids. CDR3 region: CATSDSTAYSNQPQHF. In DNA, the CDR3 is TGTGCCACCAGTGACTCGACAGCGTATAGCAATCAGCCCCAGCATTTT.

V and J are TRBV5-1 and TRBJ2-1; 8 nucleotides line up with TRBD2. From germline, CDR1 is SGHRS and CDR2 YFSETQ. V lost 0 bases and J lost 7; bases outside the gene matches: 3. This CDR3 contains 14 residues. The CDR3 here is CASSLASGLNEQFF. The CDR3 nucleotides read TGCGCCAGCAGCTTGGCTAGCGGGTTAAATGAGCAGTTCTTC. Full variable domain (missing parts from reference TRBV5-1 and TRBJ2-1): KAGVTQTPRYLIKTRGQQVTLSCSPISGHRSVSWYQQTPGQGLQFLFEYFSETQRNKGNFPGRFSGRQFSNSRSEMNVSTLELGDSALYLCASSLASGLNEQFFGPGTRLTVL.

In DNA form, the CDR3 reads TGTGCCAGCAGTTGGGAGCACACTGAAGCTTTCTTT. Residues: CASSWEHTEAFF. The chain links TRBV6-5 to TRBJ1-1; the D is unclear. V lost 4 bases to trimming and J lost 3 bases, with 6 bases between them. Germline V lookup: CDR1 MNHEY, CDR2 SVGAGI. This CDR3 contains 12 residues.

The V gene is TRBV7-2, the J gene TRBJ2-1, with D tentatively TRBD2 (6 bases). Looked up from germline, CDR1 is SGHTA and CDR2 is FQGNSA. The CDR3 sequence is 15 residues long. Trimming shortened V by 5 bases and J by 3 bases, and 14 bases separated the two germline ends. The CDR3 region has the DNA TGTGCCAGCAGCAACGCGTGGCGGGACTACAATGAGCAGTTCTTC. Protein: CASSNAWRDYNEQFF.

This sequence joins TRBV9 and TRBJ2-6; no reliable D call. This CDR3 has 16 amino acids. Germline V gene lookup returns CDR1 SGDLS and CDR2 YYNGEE. V lost 0 bases and J 0 bases, leaving 7 bases between the germline ends. The CDR3 protein is CASSVGAASGANVLTF. As DNA, the CDR3 is TGTGCCAGCAGCGTAGGGGCCGCCTCTGGGGCCAACGTCCTGACTTTC.

V gene TRBV10-3 combines with J gene TRBJ1-1; the D gene is possibly TRBD1 (5 bases). Trimming took 7 bases from V and 4 from J, leaving 16 bases between them. Germline loops: CDR1 ENHRY, CDR2 SYGVKD. The CDR3 length is 14 residues. The chain's CDR3 is CAIKSGGSGTEAFF. The CDR3 DNA is TGTGCCATCAAGTCCGGGGGGTCGGGCACTGAAGCTTTCTTT.

This sequence joins TRBV19 and TRBJ2-2; TRBD2 might be the D (5 bases). This CDR3 has 14 amino acids. Germline V gene sequence: CDR1 LNHDA, CDR2 SQIVND (reference sequence). V was shortened by 5 bases and J by 4 bases, with 11 bases between the two germline ends. CDR3 DNA sequence: TGTGCCAGTAGTGCCCCCACTAGCACCGGGGAGCTGTTTTTT. It translates to CASSAPTSTGELFF.

This clone appeared once. The chain employs TRBV3-1 (or the pseudogene TRBV3-2) and TRBJ2-1; 9 nucleotides match TRBD2. Trimming cost V 2 bases and J 4 bases; bases outside gene matches: 6. The CDR3 length is 16 residues. Germline V gene data show CDR1 as LGHDT and CDR2 as YNNKEL (reference sequence). DNA for the CDR3: TGTGCCAGCAGCCAAAGTAGGACTAGCGTTTACAATGAGCAGTTCTTC. Protein sequence: CASSQSRTSVYNEQFF.

The chain links TRBV6-5 to TRBJ1-1, with D perhaps matching TRBD1 (5 bases). The CDR3 sequence is 13 residues long. Per the germline V gene, CDR1 is MNHEY and CDR2 is SVGAGI. The V end lost 6 bases, the J end lost 6 bases, and 14 bases lay between the germline ends. CDR3 loop: CASRSTGGPEAFF. CDR3 bases: TGTGCCAGCAGATCCACAGGTGGGCCTGAAGCTTTCTTT.

The chain carries TRBV7-9 and TRBJ2-5, with TRBD1 matching over 9 bases. Germline V gene data show CDR1 as SEHNR and CDR2 as FQNEAQ (reference sequence). This CDR3 is built from 13 residues. Trimming cost V 6 bases and J 4 bases; bases outside gene matches: 3. CDR3 sequence reads: CASRRGQGETQYF. The CDR3 DNA reads as TGTGCCAGCAGGCGGGGACAGGGAGAGACCCAGTACTTC.

The chain has TRBV6-2 or TRBV6-3 and TRBJ1-5; 7 positions match TRBD1. The V and J ends lost 3 bases and 5 bases, in that order; junction bases with no gene match: 4. The CDR3 covers 14 residues. Germline V lookup: CDR1 MNHEY, CDR2 SVGEGT. DNA for the CDR3: TGTGCCAGCAGTTATGGGCAGGGGGATCAGCCCCAGCATTTT. Protein product: CASSYGQGDQPQHF.

Notes on this clone: The same CDR3 also results from other DNA sequences found in this sample. The CDR3 DNA follows: TGCAGTGCTAGGGGCAGCTATGGCTACACCTTC. It encodes CSARGSYGYTF. The rearrangement uses TRBV20-1 and TRBJ1-2; D uncertain. The CDR3 has 11 residues. Trimming shortened V by 3 bases and J by 4 bases, and 6 bases separated the two germline ends. CDR1 DFQATT and CDR2 SNEGSKA come from the germline V gene (reference sequence).

This chain joins TRBV7-3 and TRBJ2-2; 12 bases align to TRBD2. Germline CDR1 SGHTA, CDR2 FQGTGA. This CDR3 is 15 amino acids long. The V and J ends lost 5 bases and 5 bases, in that order; junction bases with no gene match: 3. Written as DNA, the CDR3 is TGTGCCAGCAGCGCAGGACTAGCGGGGACCGGGGAGCTGTTTTTT. The encoded protein is CASSAGLAGTGELFF.

This chain joins TRBV2 and TRBJ2-1; D gene uncertain. Trimming removed 5 bases from V and 1 base from J, with 9 bases in between. The germline CDR1 and CDR2 sequences are SNHLY and FYNNEI. The CDR3 is 14 amino acids. The CDR3 region has the DNA TGTGCCAGCAGTCCCGCCAGATCCTACAATGAGCAGTTCTTC. Its translation is CASSPARSYNEQFF.